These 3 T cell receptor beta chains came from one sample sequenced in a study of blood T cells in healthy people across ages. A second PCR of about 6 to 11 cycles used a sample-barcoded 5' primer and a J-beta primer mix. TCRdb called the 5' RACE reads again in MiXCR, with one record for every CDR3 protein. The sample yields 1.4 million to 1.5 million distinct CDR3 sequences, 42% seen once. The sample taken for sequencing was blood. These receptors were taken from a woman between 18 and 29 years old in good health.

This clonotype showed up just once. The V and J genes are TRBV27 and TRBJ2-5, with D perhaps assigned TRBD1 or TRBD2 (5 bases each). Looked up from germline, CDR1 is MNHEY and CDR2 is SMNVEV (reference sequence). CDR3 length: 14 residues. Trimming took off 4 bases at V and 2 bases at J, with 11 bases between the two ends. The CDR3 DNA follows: TGTGCCAGCAGTTGGGACGCAGGGCAAGAGACCCAGTACTTC. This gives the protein CASSWDAGQETQYF.

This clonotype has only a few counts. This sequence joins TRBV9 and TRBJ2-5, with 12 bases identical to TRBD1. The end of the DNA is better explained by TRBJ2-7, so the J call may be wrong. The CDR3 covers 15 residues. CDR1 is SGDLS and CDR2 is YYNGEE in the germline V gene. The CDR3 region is CASSSGTGGYYEQYF. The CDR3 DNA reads TGTGCCAGCAGCTCCGGGACAGGGGGCTATTACGAGCAGTACTTC.

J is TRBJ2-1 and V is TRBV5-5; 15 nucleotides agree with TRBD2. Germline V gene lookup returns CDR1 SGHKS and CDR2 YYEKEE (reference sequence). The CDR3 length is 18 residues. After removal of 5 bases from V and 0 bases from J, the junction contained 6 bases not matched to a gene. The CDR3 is CASSVGLAGGPSYNEQFF. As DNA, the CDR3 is TGTGCCAGCAGTGTGGGACTAGCGGGAGGCCCCTCCTACAATGAGCAGTTCTTC.